These T cell receptor beta chains were read from a single sample in a study of shared clonotypes between healthy human individuals. Clones were sequenced by immunoSEQ multiplex PCR, and TCRdb holds only the in-frame ones, with some missing. Of hundreds of thousands of clones in the sample, around 72% are singletons; the top ten hold roughly 1.8%. Sequenced: memory CD4+ T cells sorted from blood. These receptors were collected from a woman younger than 45 in good health. CDR3s include the opening cysteine and the closing phenylalanine or tryptophan. Each record gives: J gene, V gene, D gene, clone size, CDR3 DNA, CDR3 protein. A D gene is named only where the DNA matches it firmly. Size is omitted from some rows. Given values are once, few, many or a class for expanded clones.

>TRBJ2-7|TRBV5-5|TRBD1|NA
TGTGCCAGCAGCCGGGGACAGGGCAACTACGAGCAGTACTTC
CASSRGQGNYEQYF
>TRBJ1-3|TRBV19|NA|few
TGTGCCAGTAGGGAAAACAGGGAGGGAACTGGAAACACCATATATTTT
CASRENREGTGNTIYF
>TRBJ2-1|TRBV6-5|TRBD2|NA
TGTGCCAGCAGTTCTCCAGCGGGAGGGTCCTACAATGAGCAGTTCTTC
CASSSPAGGSYNEQFF
>TRBJ2-7|TRBV19|TRBD1|few
TGTGCCAGTATGTCCAGGACAGGAGCCTACGAGCAGTACTTC
CASMSRTGAYEQYF
>TRBJ2-2|TRBV5-4|NA|NA
TGTGCCAGCAGCTTGCATGGTGAGTGCACCGGGGAGCTGTTTTTT
CASSLHGECTGELFF
>TRBJ1-5|TRBV19|NA|NA
TGTGCCAGTAGTATAGGGATTAGCAATCAACCCCAGCATTTT
CASSIGISNQPQHF
>TRBJ2-5|TRBV29-1|TRBD1|once
TGCAGCGTCAGGCGGACAGGCCAAGAGACCCAGTACTTC
CSVRRTGQETQYF
>TRBJ1-5|TRBV28|NA|NA
TGTGCCAGCAGTGCAGGAGAAAATCAGCCCCAGCATTTT
CASSAGENQPQHF
>TRBJ2-3|TRBV5-1|NA|NA
TGCGCCAGCAGCCCGGGGGTGACCACTAGCACAGATACGCAGTATTTT
CASSPGVTTSTDTQYF
>TRBJ2-7|TRBV19|NA|NA
TGTGCCAGTAGTATAATCGGCACGGAATACGAGCAGTACTTC
CASSIIGTEYEQYF
>TRBJ2-5|TRBV7-9|TRBD1|once
TGTGCCAGCAGCACGGGGACAGCCCGGGTGTGGGAGACCCAGTACTTC
CASSTGTARVWETQYF
>TRBJ2-7|TRBV28|NA|once
TGTGCCAGCAGCCGGGGCAGCCAACATTCCTACGAGCAGTACTTC
CASSRGSQHSYEQYF
>TRBJ2-2|TRBV27|TRBD1|NA
TGTGCCAGCAGTCCCGACAGGGACCACACCGGGGAGCTGTTTTTT
CASSPDRDHTGELFF
>TRBJ1-1|TRBV2|NA|NA
TGTGCCAGCAGCTTACGGTCATGGGCTTTCTTT
CASSLRSWAFF
>TRBJ2-7|TRBV11-2|TRBD2|NA
TGTGCCAGCAGCCCAAGGACTAGCGGGAGGGCCAGATCCTACGAGCAGTACTTC
CASSPRTSGRARSYEQYF
>TRBJ2-7|TRBV28|NA|NA
TGTGCCAGCAGGCTGGCACGAAGGGAGCAGTACTTC
CASRLARREQYF
>TRBJ1-5|TRBV18|NA|NA
TGTGCCAGCTCATCGGACAGTCCCAACATCAATCAGCCCCAGCATTTT
CASSSDSPNINQPQHF
>TRBJ2-3|TRBV18|TRBD2|NA
TGTGCCAGCTCACCGAGGCGGGAGATGGCAGATACGCAGTATTTT
CASSPRREMADTQYF
>TRBJ2-1|TRBV7-3|NA|NA
TGTGCCAGCAGCTTATCTGGGAATGAGCAGTTCTTC
CASSLSGNEQFF
>TRBJ2-7|TRBV5-6|TRBD1|NA
TGTGCCAGCAGCAGGGACAGAGGTGGGTACGAGCAGTACTTC
CASSRDRGGYEQYF
>TRBJ2-2|TRBV11-2|TRBD1|NA
TGTGCCAGCAGCTTAGTAGGGACAGGGTCGAACACCGGGGAGCTGTTTTTT
CASSLVGTGSNTGELFF
>TRBJ1-1|TRBV6-1|NA|NA
TGTGCCAGCAGAGAAAGACACTCGAACACTGAAGCTTTCTTT
CASRERHSNTEAFF
>TRBJ2-7|TRBV5-5|TRBD1|few
TGTGCCAGCAGCTTTAGAGACAGGGCCCAACCCTACGAGCAGTACTTC
CASSFRDRAQPYEQYF
>TRBJ2-3|TRBV11-2|NA|NA
TGTGCCAGCAGCTTAGATCAGGGTCGAGGCACAGATACGCAGTATTTT
CASSLDQGRGTDTQYF
>TRBJ2-1|TRBV29-1|TRBD2|NA
TGCAGCGTTGAACCCTTAGCGGGACCCTACAATGAGCAGTTCTTC
CSVEPLAGPYNEQFF
>TRBJ2-2|TRBV10-2|TRBD1|NA
TGCGCCAGCGGTGTGACAGGGTCCGCCGGGGAGCTGTTTTTT
CASGVTGSAGELFF
>TRBJ2-2|TRBV28|NA|NA
TGTGCCAGCAGTTTACTACCCGGGGAGCTGTTTTTT
CASSLLPGELFF
>TRBJ2-2|TRBV25-1|TRBD2|NA
TGTGCCAGCAGCTCCATAGCGGGAGGGACCGGGGAGCTGTTTTTT
CASSSIAGGTGELFF
>TRBJ1-2|TRBV7-9|NA|NA
TGTGCCAGCAGCCTTTCCGGTCCTTATGGCTACACCTTC
CASSLSGPYGYTF
>TRBJ1-3|TRBV28|TRBD1|NA
TGTGCCAGCAGTTGGACAGGGGTTACTGACACCATATATTTT
CASSWTGVTDTIYF
>TRBJ2-5|TRBV5-1|TRBD2|NA
TGCGCCAGCACCAGCAGCGGGGAAGGGGAGACCCAGTACTTC
CASTSSGEGETQYF
>TRBJ2-7|TRBV7-3|TRBD2|many
TGTGCCAGCAGCTCGGGGAGGACTAGCTCAGAGCAGTACTTC
CASSSGRTSSEQYF
>TRBJ2-1|TRBV27|NA|NA
TGTGCCAGCAGTCTAAACTCCGGGACCCATAAGTTCTTC
CASSLNSGTHKFF
>TRBJ2-1|TRBV6-5|TRBD2|NA
TGTGCCAGCCGGACTAGCGGAAACAATGAGCAGTTCTTC
CASRTSGNNEQFF
>TRBJ2-7|TRBV6-6|NA|NA
TGTGCCAGCAGTTTTGACCGAACCTACGAGCAGTACTTC
CASSFDRTYEQYF
>TRBJ2-7|TRBV6-5|TRBD2|NA
TGTGCCAGCAGACCGGCGGGGGAATACGAGCAGTACTTC
CASRPAGEYEQYF
>TRBJ1-2|TRBV29-1|TRBD1|NA
TGCAGCGGTGGACAGGGGGCGGAAGGCTACACCTTC
CSGGQGAEGYTF
>TRBJ2-7|TRBV28|NA|NA
TGTGCCAGCAGTTTCCGGCTCATCGCCTACGAGCAGTACTTC
CASSFRLIAYEQYF
>TRBJ2-1|TRBV4-1|TRBD1|NA
TGCGCCAGCAGCCACATCTACCGGGACAGGCACCACAATGAGCAGTTCTTC
CASSHIYRDRHHNEQFF
>TRBJ2-7|TRBV4-1|NA|NA
TGCGCCAGCAGCCAAGACCAAGGGCGCGAGCAGTACTTC
CASSQDQGREQYF
>TRBJ1-1|TRBV5-1|NA|NA
TGCGCCAGCAGCTCAGACACCAGGGCCTCCACTGAAGCTTTCTTT
CASSSDTRASTEAFF
>TRBJ1-5|TRBV27|NA|NA
TGTGCCAGCAGTTTAATCAGGGGCAATCAGCCCCAGCATTTT
CASSLIRGNQPQHF
>TRBJ2-3|TRBV11-2|NA|few
TGTGCCAGCAGCAACCCTAGCACAGATACGCAGTATTTT
CASSNPSTDTQYF
>TRBJ2-3|TRBV2|TRBD2|once
TGTGCCAGCAGCTCCGGGACTAGCGGAGTTAGCACAGATACGCAGTATTTT
CASSSGTSGVSTDTQYF
>TRBJ1-1|TRBV28|NA|NA
TGTGCCAGCAGTTTGAGGTCTATGAACACTGAAGCTTTCTTT
CASSLRSMNTEAFF
>TRBJ1-5|TRBV30|TRBD1|NA
TGTGCCTGGAGTTCGACAGGGACCAATCAGCCCCAGCATTTT
CAWSSTGTNQPQHF
>TRBJ2-1|TRBV27|TRBD2|NA
TGTGCCAGCTGCTTGACTAGCGCGGCCTACAATGAGCAGTTCTTC
CASCLTSAAYNEQFF
>TRBJ2-5|TRBV5-1|NA|few
TGCGCCAGCAGCTTGGGACATGGGGCGGAGACCCAGTACTTC
CASSLGHGAETQYF
>TRBJ1-5|TRBV19|NA|NA
TGTGCCAGTAGTATCGCAGGGATTAGCAATCAGCCCCAGCATTTT
CASSIAGISNQPQHF
>TRBJ2-3|TRBV11-2|NA|NA
TGTGCCAGCAGCCTACGACAGAACCCAGACCTAGATACGCAGTATTTT
CASSLRQNPDLDTQYF
>TRBJ1-1|TRBV19|NA|once
TGTGCCAGTACCCCAAGTAAGAGGAACACTGAAGCTTTCTTT
CASTPSKRNTEAFF
>TRBJ2-5|TRBV13|TRBD2|once
TGTGCCAGCAGCTGGGGCCTAGCGGGGACGTACCAAGAGACCCAGTACTTC
CASSWGLAGTYQETQYF
>TRBJ2-5|TRBV11-2|TRBD2|few
TGTGCCAGCAGCTTATTGGGACTAGTCGAAGAGACCCAGTACTTC
CASSLLGLVEETQYF
>TRBJ2-1|TRBV29-1|TRBD2|once
TGCAGCGTCACGGGGGGTATTAGCGGGAGCAATGAGCAGTTCTTC
CSVTGGISGSNEQFF
>TRBJ1-1|TRBV9|TRBD1|NA
TGTGCCAGCAGCGGGGACAGGGGGCTGAGGACTGAAGCTTTCTTT
CASSGDRGLRTEAFF
>TRBJ1-1|TRBV7-8|TRBD1|NA
TGTGCCAGCAGCGACGAGGACAGGTTGAACACTGAAGCTTTCTTT
CASSDEDRLNTEAFF
>TRBJ2-1|TRBV4-2|TRBD2|NA
TGTGCCAGCAGCCAAGATTTGCTAGCGGACTCCTACAATGAGCAGTTCTTC
CASSQDLLADSYNEQFF
>TRBJ2-1|TRBV7-9|NA|NA
TGTGCCAGCAGCGGGCAGGCGGGAACCGTTAATGAGCAGTTCTTC
CASSGQAGTVNEQFF
>TRBJ2-1|TRBV5-6|NA|NA
TGTGCCAGCAGCTTCTTGGGGGCGAAAATCGGTGAGCAGTTCTTC
CASSFLGAKIGEQFF